This T cell receptor beta chain came from a study of monozygotic twins with inflammatory bowel disease. TCRdb reprocessed the 5' RACE reads, with one entry per CDR3 protein and no DNA. The clone table shows fewer than 150,000 distinct CDR3 sequences, with the ten largest holding 2% to 3%. The germline CDR1 and CDR2 sequences are MNHNY and SVGAGI (reference sequence). CDR3 length equals 13 residues. V and J are TRBV6-6 and TRBJ2-5. The sequencing input was blood. The receptor comes from a human donor with ulcerative colitis or Crohn's disease, or a healthy co-twin of an affected twin (not recorded which). The CDR3 spells CASSYNSEETQYF.